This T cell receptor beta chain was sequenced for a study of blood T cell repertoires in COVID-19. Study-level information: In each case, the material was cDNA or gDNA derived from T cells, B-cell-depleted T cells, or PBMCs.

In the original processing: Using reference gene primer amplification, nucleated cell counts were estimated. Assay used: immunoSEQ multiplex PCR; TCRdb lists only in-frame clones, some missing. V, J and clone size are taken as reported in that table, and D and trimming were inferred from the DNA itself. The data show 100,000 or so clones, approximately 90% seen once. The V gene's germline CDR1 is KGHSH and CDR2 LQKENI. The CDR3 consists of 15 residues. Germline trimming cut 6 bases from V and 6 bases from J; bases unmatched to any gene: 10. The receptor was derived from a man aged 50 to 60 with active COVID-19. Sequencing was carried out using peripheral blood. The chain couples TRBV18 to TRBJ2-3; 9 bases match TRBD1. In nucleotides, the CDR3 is TGTGCCAGCTCCCTAGGACAGGGGCCCCGGGATACGCAGTATTTT. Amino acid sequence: CASSLGQGPRDTQYF.